Below, 8 T cell receptor beta chains from the same sample are listed, as sequenced in a study of T cells after posttransplantation cyclophosphamide. Produced via immunoSEQ multiplex PCR; TCRdb's table is partial and in-frame only. Here the sample spans fewer than 20,000 clones, about 93% being singletons. The naive gate required viable CD3+CD4+ or CD3+CD8+ cells with CCR7+CD45RA+CD45RO-CD95-CD27+CD28+ phenotype. Sample: naive CD4+ T cells sorted from blood. Receptors were obtained from a woman aged 50 to 60 in good health and a related stem cell transplant donor.

The chain carries TRBV7-3 and TRBJ2-2, with D tentatively TRBD1 (6 bases). There are 15 residues in the CDR3. The ends were cut back, 2 bases at V and 4 bases at J, with 11 bases in the middle. Germline lookup yields CDR1 SGHTA and CDR2 FQGTGA. The CDR3 here is CASSLWQGSTGELFF. Here the CDR3 DNA reads TGTGCCAGCAGCTTATGGCAGGGGTCCACCGGGGAGCTGTTTTTT.

The chain carries TRBV27 and TRBJ2-5; the D is unclear. This CDR3 spans 11 amino acids. CDR1 is MNHEY and CDR2 is SMNVEV in the germline V gene (reference sequence). Deletions cut 8 bases from V and 4 bases from J, with 8 bases between. This CDR3 reads CASGPGETQYF. DNA of the CDR3: TGTGCCAGCGGGCCAGGAGAGACCCAGTACTTC.

The gene calls are TRBV5-1 and TRBJ1-5, with D maybe TRBD1 (6 bases). Germline assignment: CDR1 SGHRS and CDR2 YFSETQ. CDR3 length: 15 amino acids. V was trimmed by 0 bases and J by 7 bases, leaving 14 bases between them. This chain's CDR3 is CASSLEGHPGQPQHF. In nucleotides, the CDR3 is TGCGCCAGCAGCTTGGAGGGACACCCGGGGCAGCCCCAGCATTTT.

The chain couples TRBV19 to TRBJ1-5, with TRBD1 matching over 8 bases. The CDR3 runs 18 residues. Germline CDR1 LNHDA, CDR2 SQIVND (reference sequence). The trim removed 6 bases at V and 2 bases at J, leaving 15 bases unmatched. This CDR3 reads CASRTGTGGTAGNQPQHF. DNA of the CDR3: TGTGCCAGTAGGACCGGGACAGGCGGGACGGCGGGCAATCAGCCCCAGCATTTT.

This chain uses TRBV9 with TRBJ2-5; 9 bases map to TRBD2. CDR3 size: 16 residues. V lost 3 bases, J lost 4 bases, and 10 bases stayed unmatched. Looked up from germline, CDR1 is SGDLS and CDR2 is YYNGEE. The CDR3 DNA follows: TGTGCCAGCAGCGCCCGATTAGCGGGAGCGGCAGAGACCCAGTACTTC. Protein product: CASSARLAGAAETQYF.

The CDR3 sequence is CASSLDGFGTEAFF. In DNA, the CDR3 is TGTGCCAGCAGCTTAGACGGGTTTGGTACTGAAGCTTTCTTT. The chain is built from TRBV11-2 and TRBJ1-1; D gene ambiguous. Germline loops: CDR1 SGHAT, CDR2 FQNNGV. V gave up 0 bases and J gave up 5 bases, with 10 bases separating them. CDR3 size: 14 residues.

This clone appeared a single time. The chain links TRBV19 to TRBJ1-5, with TRBD1 as a possible D gene (5 bases). V gave up 10 bases and J gave up 4 bases, with 14 bases separating them. This CDR3 spans 13 amino acids. From germline, CDR1 is LNHDA and CDR2 SQIVND (reference sequence). CDR3 residues: CATSGEGNQPQHF. The DNA for the CDR3 is TGTGCCACCTCGGGGGAGGGTAATCAGCCCCAGCATTTT.

This clone was detected once. V is TRBV30 and J is TRBJ1-3, with D perhaps matching TRBD1 (5 bases). The length of the CDR3 is 15 residues. Trimming removed 5 bases at V and 4 bases at J, with 18 bases between. CDR1 is GTSNPN and CDR2 is SVGIG in the germline V gene (reference sequence). The CDR3 loop is CAWGPDGRAGNTIYF. The CDR3 DNA reads TGTGCCTGGGGGCCCGACGGCAGGGCAGGAAACACCATATATTTT.